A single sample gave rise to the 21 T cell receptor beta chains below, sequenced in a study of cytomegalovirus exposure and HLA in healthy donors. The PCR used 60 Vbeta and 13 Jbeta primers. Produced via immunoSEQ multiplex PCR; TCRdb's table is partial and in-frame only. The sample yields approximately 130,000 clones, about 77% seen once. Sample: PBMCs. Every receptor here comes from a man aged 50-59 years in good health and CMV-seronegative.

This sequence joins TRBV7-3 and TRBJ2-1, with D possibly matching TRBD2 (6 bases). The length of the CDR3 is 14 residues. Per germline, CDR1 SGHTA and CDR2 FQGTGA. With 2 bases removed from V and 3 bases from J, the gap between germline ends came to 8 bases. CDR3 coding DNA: TGTGCCAGCAGCTTAGCTAGCGTCTACAATGAGCAGTTCTTC. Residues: CASSLASVYNEQFF.

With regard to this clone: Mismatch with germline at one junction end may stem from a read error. The CDR3 coding sequence is TGCGCCAGCAACTTGGGCGGGACAGGGGCGGGCAATGAGCAGTTCTTC. It translates to CASNLGGTGAGNEQFF. J is TRBJ2-1 and V is TRBV5-1; TRBD1 matches 10 bases. This CDR3 is built from 16 residues. CDR1 and CDR2 from the germline V gene are SGHRS and YFSETQ.

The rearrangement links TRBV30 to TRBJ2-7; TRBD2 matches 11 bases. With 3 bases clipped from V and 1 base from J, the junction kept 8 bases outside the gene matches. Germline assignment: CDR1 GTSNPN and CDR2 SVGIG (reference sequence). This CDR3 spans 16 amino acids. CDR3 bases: TGTGCCTGGAGCCCTCCTCTAGCGGGAGGTTCCTACGAGCAGTACTTC. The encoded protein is CAWSPPLAGGSYEQYF.

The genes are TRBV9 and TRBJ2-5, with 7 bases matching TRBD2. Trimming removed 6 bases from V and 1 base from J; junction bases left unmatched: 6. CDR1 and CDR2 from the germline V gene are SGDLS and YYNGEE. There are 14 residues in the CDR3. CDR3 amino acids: CASTPSGIQETQYF. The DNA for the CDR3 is TGTGCCAGCACCCCGAGCGGGATCCAAGAGACCCAGTACTTC.

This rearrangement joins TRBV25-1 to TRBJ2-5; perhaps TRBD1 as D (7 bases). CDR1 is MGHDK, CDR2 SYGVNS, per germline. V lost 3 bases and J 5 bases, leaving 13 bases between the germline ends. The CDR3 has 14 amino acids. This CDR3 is CASSDDSGGETQYF. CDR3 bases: TGTGCCAGCAGTGATGACTCAGGGGGGGAGACCCAGTACTTC.

CDR3 amino acids: CASSEGTGEEETQYF. In DNA form, the CDR3 reads TGCGCCAGCAGTGAAGGGACAGGGGAGGAAGAGACCCAGTACTTC. J is TRBJ2-5 and V is TRBV10-1, with TRBD1 matching over 10 bases. The junction had 4 bases not matched to a gene; V was cut back by 3 bases and J by 3 bases. The length of the CDR3 is 15 residues. CDR1 and CDR2 from the germline V gene are WNHNN and SYGVQD (reference sequence).

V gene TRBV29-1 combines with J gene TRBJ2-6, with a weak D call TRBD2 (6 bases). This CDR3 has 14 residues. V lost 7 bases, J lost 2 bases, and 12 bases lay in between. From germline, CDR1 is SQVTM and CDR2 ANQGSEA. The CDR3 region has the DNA TGCAGCGCCTTGGGGGGAACTGGGGCCAACGTCCTGACTTTC. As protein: CSALGGTGANVLTF.

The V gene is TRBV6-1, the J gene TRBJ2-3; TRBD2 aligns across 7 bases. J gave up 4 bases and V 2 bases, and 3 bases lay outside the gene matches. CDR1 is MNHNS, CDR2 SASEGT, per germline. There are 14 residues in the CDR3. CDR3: CASSENLAADTQYF. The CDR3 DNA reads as TGTGCCAGCAGTGAAAATCTAGCGGCAGATACGCAGTATTTT.

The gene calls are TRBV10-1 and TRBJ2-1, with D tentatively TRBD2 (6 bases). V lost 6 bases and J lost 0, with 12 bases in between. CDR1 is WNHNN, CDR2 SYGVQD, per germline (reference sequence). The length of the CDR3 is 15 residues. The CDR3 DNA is TGCGCCAGCAGCCTGACTAGGAGCTCCTACAATGAGCAGTTCTTC. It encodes CASSLTRSSYNEQFF.

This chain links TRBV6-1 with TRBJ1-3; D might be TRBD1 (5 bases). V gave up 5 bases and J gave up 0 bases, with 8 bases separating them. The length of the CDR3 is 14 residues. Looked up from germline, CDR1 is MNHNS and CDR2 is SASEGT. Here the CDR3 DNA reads TGTGCCAGCAGTTTACAGGCCTCTGGAAACACCATATATTTT. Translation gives CASSLQASGNTIYF.

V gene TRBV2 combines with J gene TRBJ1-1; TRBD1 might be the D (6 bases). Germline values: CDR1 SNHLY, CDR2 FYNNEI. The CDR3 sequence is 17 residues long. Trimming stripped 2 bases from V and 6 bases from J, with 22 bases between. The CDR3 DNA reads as TGTGCCAGCAGTGAAATGCCCCCGGACAGATTAGGCTCTGAAGCTTTCTTT. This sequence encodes CASSEMPPDRLGSEAFF.

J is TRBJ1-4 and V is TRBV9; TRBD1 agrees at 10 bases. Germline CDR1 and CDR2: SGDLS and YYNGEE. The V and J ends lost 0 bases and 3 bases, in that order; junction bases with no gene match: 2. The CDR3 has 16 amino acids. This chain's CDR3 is CASSVGDRGPNEKLFF. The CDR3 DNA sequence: TGTGCCAGCAGCGTAGGGGACAGGGGTCCTAATGAAAAACTGTTTTTT.

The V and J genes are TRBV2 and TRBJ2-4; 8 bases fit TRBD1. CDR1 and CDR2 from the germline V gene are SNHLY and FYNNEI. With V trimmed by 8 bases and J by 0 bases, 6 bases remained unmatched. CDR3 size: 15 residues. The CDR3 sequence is CASGQGGLAKNIQYF. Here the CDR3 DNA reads TGTGCCAGCGGACAGGGCGGACTAGCCAAAAACATTCAGTACTTC.

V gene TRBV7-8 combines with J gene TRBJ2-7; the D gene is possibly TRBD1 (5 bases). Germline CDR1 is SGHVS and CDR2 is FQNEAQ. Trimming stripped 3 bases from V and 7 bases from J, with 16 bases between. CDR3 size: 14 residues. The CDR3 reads CASSFKGRAGEQYF. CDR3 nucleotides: TGTGCCAGCAGCTTCAAAGGCAGGGCAGGGGAGCAGTACTTC.

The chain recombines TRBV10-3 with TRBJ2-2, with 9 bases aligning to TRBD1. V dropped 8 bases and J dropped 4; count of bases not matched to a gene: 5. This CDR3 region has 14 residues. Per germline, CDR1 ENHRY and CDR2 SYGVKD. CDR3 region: CAIGDRVPTGELFF. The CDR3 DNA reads TGTGCCATCGGGGACAGGGTCCCCACCGGGGAGCTGTTTTTT.

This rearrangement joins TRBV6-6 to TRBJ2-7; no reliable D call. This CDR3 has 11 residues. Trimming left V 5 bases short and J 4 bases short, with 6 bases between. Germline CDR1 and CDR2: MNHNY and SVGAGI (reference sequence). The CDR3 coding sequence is TGTGCCAGCAGTCCTAATTACGAGCAGTACTTC. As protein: CASSPNYEQYF.

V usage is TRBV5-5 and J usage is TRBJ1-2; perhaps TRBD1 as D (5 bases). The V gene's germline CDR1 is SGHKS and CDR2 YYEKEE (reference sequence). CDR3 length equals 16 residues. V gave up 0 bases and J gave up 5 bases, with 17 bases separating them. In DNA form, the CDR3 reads TGTGCCAGCAGCTTGGGGGGCAGGGCAGATTATTATGGCTACACCTTC. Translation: CASSLGGRADYYGYTF.

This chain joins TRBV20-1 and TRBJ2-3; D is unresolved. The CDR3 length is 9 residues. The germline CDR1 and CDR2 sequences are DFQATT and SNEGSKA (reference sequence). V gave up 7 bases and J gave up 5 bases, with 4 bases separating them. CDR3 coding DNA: TGCAGTGTCGTAGATACGCAGTATTTT. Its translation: CSVVDTQYF.

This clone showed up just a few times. CDR3: CAWRQGGSGELFF. The CDR3 DNA sequence: TGTGCCTGGAGACAGGGTGGGTCCGGGGAGCTGTTTTTT. The chain joins TRBV30 to TRBJ2-2, with a weak D call TRBD1 (6 bases). The V end was cut by 3 bases, the J end by 6 bases, with 11 bases between. The CDR3 covers 13 residues. The germline V gene has CDR1 GTSNPN and CDR2 SVGIG (reference sequence).

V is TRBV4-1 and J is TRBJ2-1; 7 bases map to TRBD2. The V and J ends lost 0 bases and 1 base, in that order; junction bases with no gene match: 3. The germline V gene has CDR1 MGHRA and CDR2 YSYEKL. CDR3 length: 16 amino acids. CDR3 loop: CASSQEWEGSYNEQFF. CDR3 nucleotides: TGCGCCAGCAGCCAAGAATGGGAGGGATCCTACAATGAGCAGTTCTTC.

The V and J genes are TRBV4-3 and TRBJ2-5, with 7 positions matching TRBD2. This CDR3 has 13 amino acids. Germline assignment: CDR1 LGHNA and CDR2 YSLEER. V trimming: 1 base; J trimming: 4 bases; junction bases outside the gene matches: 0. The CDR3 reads CASSQGEGETQYF. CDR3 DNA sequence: TGCGCCAGCAGCCAAGGGGAGGGAGAGACCCAGTACTTC.